This T cell receptor beta chain appears in the sequencing data of a study of blood T cell repertoires in COVID-19 (dated by TCRdb to the early 2020s). Some background on the complete study: The collaborator samples originated in the United States, Italy and Spain and spanned the acute and convalescent phases of COVID-19. The prospective study material was composed of cDNA or gDNA derived from T cells, B-cell-depleted T cells, or PBMCs. Deeply sampled blood TCRbeta repertoires from subjects exposed to, actively infected with, or recovered from COVID-19 were included in the dataset. The repertoires were released in a freely available public database intended as a resource for research on the immune response to SARS-CoV-2. Samples came from the ongoing ImmuneRACE study (first 160 participants) plus 1,254 subjects from 6 global collaborators. The sample metadata nearly always contained a de-identified subject ID, COVID-19 status, age in years and sex. Where available, HLA class I and class II types were obtained from metadata supplied by the sample provider rather than from assay-based typing.

The immunoSEQ Assay, a bias-controlled multiplex PCR, was used to amplify TCRbeta CDR3 regions from genomic DNA. In the paper's pipeline: The number of nucleated cells in each sample was estimated from the amplification of reference gene primers within the assay. To quantify the absolute abundance of each unique TCRbeta CDR3 rearrangement, sequence reads were collapsed and filtered. Productive Simpson clonality was computed per sample as the square root of Simpson's diversity index over productive rearrangements. Entries here come from immuneACCESS through TCRdb and include only in-frame sequences with V and J called. Some clones fail to appear in such tables; in the studies checked, an unresolved V gene covers under half of the shortfall, and the cause of the remainder is unknown. The D gene and trimming were derived from the DNA, and the V and J assignments and clone size from that table. For this sample there are hundreds of thousands of clones; 85% appear just once. The ten largest account for approximately 5.1% of the sample.

On this clone: Its antigen specificity is not known. No qualities accompany the bases; no much larger clone lies one base away.

Beyond this particular receptor, the publication reports: How much clinical and demographic metadata was included differed by source and by participant, and the metadata was provided uncurated.

Each collaborating institution followed its own protocols to collect whole blood in K2EDTA tubes. For TCRbeta analysis, collaborators shipped samples as frozen whole blood, isolated PBMCs, or DNA extracted from either of those sample types. The receptor's source is a man between 50 and 59 years old with active or convalescent COVID-19. Sequencing was performed on peripheral blood.

For the CDR3, the sequence is CASRESSATNEKLFF. The nucleotides read TGTGCCAGCAGGGAGAGTTCGGCAACTAATGAAAAACTGTTTTTT. Recombination connected TRBV5-5 to TRBJ1-4, with the D gene not confidently named. Via the germline V gene (reference sequence), CDR1 is SGHKS and CDR2 YYEKEE. Trimming costs V 5 bases and J 0 bases, and their ends lie 11 bases apart. The CDR3 goes from the cysteine to the phenylalanine over 15 residues. The entry retains the CDR3 DNA only, 45 bases that are in frame from base 1.